The 25 T cell receptor beta chains below were found in one sample sequenced in a study of spatial heterogeneity in lung cancer. TCRdb ran MiXCR on the 5' RACE reads and lists one entry per CDR3 protein. The sample shows thousands of distinct CDR3 sequences, approximately 20% of them seen only once. Time point here: sample taken at primary tumor resection. Whole RNA obtained from tumor, nontumor lung or frozen PBMC underwent sequencing without sorting. The source was normal lung tissue next to the tumor, collected at surgery. The receptors were sampled from a male donor with early-stage non-small cell lung cancer.

The chain uses TRBV28 and TRBJ1-1; D remains ambiguous. Trimming shortened V by 5 bases and J by 6 bases, and 13 bases separated the two germline ends. There are 13 residues in the CDR3. Germline assignment: CDR1 MDHEN and CDR2 SYDVKM. The chain's CDR3 is CASSIERWAEAFF. CDR3 sequence (DNA): TGTGCCAGCAGTATTGAGCGATGGGCTGAAGCTTTCTTT.

This chain joins TRBV7-2 and TRBJ2-1; 13 nucleotides agree with TRBD2. CDR1 is SGHTA, CDR2 FQGNSA, per germline. This CDR3 comprises 15 residues. The J segment lost 7 bases and the V segment lost 5 bases, leaving 5 bases of the junction unmatched. CDR3 nucleotide sequence: TGTGCCAGCAGCCCTCCGACTAGCGGGAGGAATGAGCAGTTCTTC. This encodes CASSPPTSGRNEQFF.

The rearrangement links TRBV7-6 to TRBJ2-5, with 7 bases matching TRBD2. CDR1 is SGHVS and CDR2 is FNYEAQ in the germline V gene. This CDR3 comprises 16 residues. V lost 2 bases to trimming and J lost 5 bases; unmatched junction nucleotides: 11. CDR3 in DNA: TGTGCCAGCAGCTTAACTTCGGCAGGGAGGGCGGAGACCCAGTACTTC. The encoded protein is CASSLTSAGRAETQYF.

The gene calls are TRBV30 and TRBJ2-3; TRBD1 is a possible D gene (5 bases). From germline, CDR1 is GTSNPN and CDR2 SVGIG (reference sequence). The V end lost 4 bases, the J end lost 5 bases, and 16 bases lay between the germline ends. This CDR3 has 14 amino acids. The CDR3: CAWNQGIGVDTQYF. In nucleotides, the CDR3 is TGTGCCTGGAATCAGGGAATAGGGGTAGATACGCAGTATTTT.

This clonotype counts as medium-sized. This chain joins TRBV7-9 and TRBJ2-6, with 7 nucleotides matching TRBD1. Germline CDR1 reads SEHNR; CDR2 reads FQNEAQ (reference sequence). V shed 1 base and J 2 bases; nucleotides not matched to a gene: 2. The CDR3 has 16 amino acids. This CDR3 reads CASSLGTGAGANVLTF. The CDR3 region has the DNA TGTGCCAGCAGCTTAGGAACAGGGGCTGGGGCCAACGTCCTGACTTTC.

Within the sample, this clonotype is medium-sized. The chain carries TRBV6-2 or TRBV6-3 and TRBJ1-5; TRBD1 aligns across 9 bases. CDR3 length equals 15 residues. V lost 6 bases and J lost 7; bases outside the gene matches: 10. Germline V gene lookup returns CDR1 MNHEY and CDR2 SVGEGT. CDR3 in DNA: TGTGCCAGCAGGCCGGACAGGGGAGAGTGGCAGCCCCAGCATTTT. Amino acid sequence: CASRPDRGEWQPQHF.

By share, this clonotype ranks as medium-sized (0.01 to 0.1%). This chain links TRBV30 with TRBJ2-1; D gene uncertain. V was shortened by 5 bases and J by 8 bases, with 13 bases between the two germline ends. This CDR3 has 12 amino acids. Germline values: CDR1 GTSNPN, CDR2 SVGIG (reference sequence). CDR3 sequence reads: CAWGPGNHEQFF. The DNA for the CDR3 is TGTGCCTGGGGCCCTGGTAACCATGAGCAGTTCTTC.

This clonotype was counted a single time. V and J are TRBV7-2 and TRBJ1-5; no firm D call. The CDR3 is 15 residues long. Trimming took off 4 bases at V and 6 bases at J, with 16 bases between the two ends. The V gene's germline CDR1 is SGHTA and CDR2 FQGNSA. In DNA form, the CDR3 reads TGTGCCAGCAGCTGGAGGGCAGCGTCGGGTCAGCCCCAGCATTTT. This gives the protein CASSWRAASGQPQHF.

At least ten counts were recorded for this clonotype. The chain recombines TRBV11-2 with TRBJ2-2, with 10 bases identical to TRBD2. The germline gives CDR1 SGHAT, CDR2 FQNNGV. The V gene end was trimmed by 3 bases and the J gene end by 3 bases; junction bases not matched to a gene: 1. This CDR3 has 15 residues. CDR3 DNA: TGTGCCAGCAGCTTCGGACTAGCGGACACCGGGGAGCTGTTTTTT. Its translation: CASSFGLADTGELFF. Based on the CDR3 plus reference TRBV11-2 and TRBJ2-2, the full variable domain is EAGVAQSPRYKIIEKRQSVAFWCNPISGHATLYWYQQILGQGPKLLIQFQNNGVVDDSQLPKDRFSAERLKGVDSTLKIQPAKLEDSAVYLCASSFGLADTGELFFGEGSRLTVL.

CDR3: CSAPITSGGVRSTDTQYF. The CDR3 DNA reads TGCAGTGCTCCAATAACTAGCGGGGGGGTCCGAAGCACAGATACGCAGTATTTT. The chain carries TRBV20-1 and TRBJ2-3; TRBD2 aligns across 13 bases. This CDR3 region has 18 residues. Trimming took 5 bases from V and 0 from J; bases not matched to a gene: 11. Germline CDR1 and CDR2: DFQATT and SNEGSKA (reference sequence).

This rearrangement joins TRBV11-3 to TRBJ2-2; no firm D call. Germline V gives CDR1 SGHNT, CDR2 YENEEA. Trimming stripped 2 bases from V and 3 bases from J, with 4 bases between. The CDR3 runs 13 residues. The CDR3 sequence: CASSLQYTGELFF. The CDR3 DNA follows: TGTGCCAGCAGCTTACAATACACCGGGGAGCTGTTTTTT.

Regarding this clonotype: This may be a read error: a much more frequent sequence differs by one nucleotide. This sequence joins TRBV27 and TRBJ1-4, with 8 nucleotides matching TRBD1. J lost 0 bases, V lost 7 bases, and 4 bases had no gene match. Germline lookup yields CDR1 MNHEY and CDR2 SMNVEV (reference sequence). The CDR3 runs 15 residues. CDR3 protein: CASNRDRSTNEKLFF. For the CDR3, the DNA is TGTGCCAGCAATCGGGACAGGTCAACTAATGAAAAACTGTTTTTT.

This clonotype occurred a few times. The CDR3 region is CSAVGSVGASSYNEQFF. CDR3 bases: TGCAGTGCTGTGGGGTCTGTTGGGGCTAGCTCCTACAATGAGCAGTTCTTC. The chain employs TRBV20-1 and TRBJ2-1, with TRBD1 as a possible D gene (5 bases). The V gene lost 5 bases and the J gene lost 0 bases, with 20 bases spanning the gap. Germline CDR1 is DFQATT and CDR2 is SNEGSKA (reference sequence). The CDR3 contains 17 residues.

The chain couples TRBV3-1 to TRBJ1-2, with D possibly TRBD1 on 5 matching bases. V was clipped by 3 bases and J by 4 bases, with 12 bases between them. Germline V gene data show CDR1 as LGHDT and CDR2 as YNNKEL (reference sequence). CDR3 length equals 14 residues. DNA for the CDR3: TGTGCCAGCAGCCACGCCGGGGCCGCCTATGGCTACACCTTC. This encodes CASSHAGAAYGYTF.

In its sample, this clonotype was seen many times. The chain recombines TRBV6-1 with TRBJ2-7; TRBD1 might be the D (6 bases). Germline V CDR1 and CDR2: MNHNS, SASEGT. There are 15 residues in the CDR3. Trimming took 1 base from V and 3 from J, leaving 13 bases between them. The CDR3 reads CASSEVAGENYEQYV. CDR3 DNA sequence: TGTGCCAGCAGTGAAGTGGCAGGGGAGAACTACGAGCAGTACGTC.

By frequency in the sample, this clonotype is medium-sized (0.01 to 0.1%). The J gene is TRBJ1-1, the V gene TRBV11-2, with D tentatively TRBD1 (5 bases). Trimming shortened V by 4 bases and J by 0 bases, and 9 bases separated the two germline ends. CDR3 length equals 14 residues. Germline CDR1 SGHAT, CDR2 FQNNGV. CDR3 nucleotides: TGTGCCAGCAGCTGGGGACGTATGAACACTGAAGCTTTCTTT. This sequence encodes CASSWGRMNTEAFF.

This clonotype is deemed medium-sized. The chain has TRBV14 and TRBJ2-1, with D hard to call. Trimming shortened V by 2 bases and J by 9 bases, and 8 bases separated the two germline ends. This CDR3 has 12 residues. Germline V CDR1 and CDR2: SGHDN, FVKESK. The CDR3 coding sequence is TGTGCCAGCAGCCAACGACAATTTGAGCAGTTCTTC. It translates to CASSQRQFEQFF.

J is TRBJ1-5 and V is TRBV12-3 or TRBV12-4; the D is unclear. The CDR3 is made up of 14 amino acids. V dropped 5 bases and J dropped 3 bases, with 11 bases sitting between them. DNA for the CDR3: TGTGCCAGCAGTCTGATGGCAGCCAATCAGCCCCAGCATTTT. It codes for CASSLMAANQPQHF.

By share of the sample, this clonotype is medium-sized. This CDR3 reads CASSSVGDTDTQYF. CDR3 DNA sequence: TGTGCCAGCAGCTCCGTAGGGGACACAGATACGCAGTATTTT. The chain uses TRBV11-1 and TRBJ2-3, with a tentative D call TRBD1 (5 bases). The germline V and J ends were trimmed by 4 bases and 2 bases, with 10 bases remaining between them. CDR3 length equals 14 residues. CDR1 is SGHAT and CDR2 is FQDESV in the germline V gene (reference sequence).

By proportion, this clonotype is medium-sized (0.01 to 0.1%). This chain connects TRBV4-1 to TRBJ1-5, with 7 nucleotides matching TRBD1. The CDR3 covers 15 residues. V lost 0 bases, J lost 5 bases, and 4 bases stayed unmatched. The V gene's germline CDR1 is MGHRA and CDR2 YSYEKL. CDR3 sequence reads: CASSQDGGGYQPQHF. In DNA form, the CDR3 reads TGCGCCAGCAGCCAAGATGGAGGGGGCTATCAGCCCCAGCATTTT.

This clonotype was recorded at least ten times. J is TRBJ2-3 and V is TRBV6-5; 16 positions agree with TRBD2. Germline V gene sequence: CDR1 MNHEY, CDR2 SVGAGI. V gave up 6 bases and J gave up 10 bases; unmatched junction bases: 7. The CDR3 consists of 15 residues. DNA of the CDR3: TGTGCCAGCAGAAGTCCGGGACTAGCGGGGGGGGCGCAGTATTTT. Its protein product is CASRSPGLAGGAQYF.

This clonotype was seen only once. The chain uses TRBV10-3 and TRBJ1-1; D perhaps matches TRBD1 (6 bases). Trimming removed 6 bases at V and 1 base at J, with 12 bases between. The CDR3 has 14 amino acids. Per germline, CDR1 ENHRY and CDR2 SYGVKD. The CDR3 region is CAISWTGQNTEAFF. CDR3 sequence (DNA): TGTGCCATCAGCTGGACGGGACAGAACACTGAAGCTTTCTTT.

This clonotype was recorded at least ten times. J is TRBJ1-3 and V is TRBV7-2; tentative D call: TRBD1 (6 bases). The V gene lost 6 bases and the J gene lost 8 bases, with 17 bases spanning the gap. This CDR3 contains 14 residues. Germline CDR1 reads SGHTA; CDR2 reads FQGNSA. CDR3 sequence reads: CASSSGEKVDTIYF. CDR3 sequence (DNA): TGTGCCAGCAGTTCAGGGGAGAAGGTAGACACCATATATTTT.

This clonotype is medium-sized by share. V and J are TRBV6-1 and TRBJ2-5, with D possibly being TRBD1 (6 bases). CDR1 is MNHNS, CDR2 SASEGT, per germline. V shed 4 bases and J shed 1 base, with 7 bases lying between them. The CDR3 extends over 13 amino acids. The DNA for the CDR3 is TGTGCCAGCAGTGTGGACAGCCAAGAGACCCAGTACTTC. This gives the protein CASSVDSQETQYF.

This clonotype was detected many times. The chain is built from TRBV11-1 and TRBJ2-3; the D gene is possibly TRBD2 (6 bases). There are 14 residues in the CDR3. V dropped 5 bases and J dropped 3 bases, with 12 bases sitting between them. Germline V gene sequence: CDR1 SGHAT, CDR2 FQDESV (reference sequence). CDR3 protein: CASSPGLITDTQYF. CDR3 sequence (DNA): TGTGCCAGCAGCCCGGGACTGATAACAGATACGCAGTATTTT.